The sample holds one count of the clone carrying this T cell receptor beta chain. Germline trimming cut 5 bases from V and 2 bases from J; bases unmatched to any gene: 5. The CDR3 extends over 15 amino acids. Germline CDR1 is SGHTA and CDR2 is FQGTGA. Sequencing was performed with immunoSEQ multiplex PCR; in TCRdb, only in-frame clones are kept and a portion is missing. The data show 60,000 to 75,000 clones, around 87% seen once. This record comes from a study of control samples from healthy donors and cancer patients. The chain uses TRBV7-3 and TRBJ1-2, with 10 bases lining up with TRBD1. The sample consisted of PBMCs. The sequence derives from a woman aged 45-65 years with head and neck cancer. The CDR3 DNA follows: TGTGCCAGCAGCGAGACAGGGGGCGCGAACTATGGCTACACCTTC. It codes for CASSETGGANYGYTF.